These 27 T cell receptor beta chains were sequenced from one sample in a study of memory CD4+ T cells and cytomegalovirus serostatus. Single viable CD3+CD4+CD8-CD45RO+ cells were sorted as the memory CD4+ T cells. Sequencing used immunoSEQ multiplex PCR; TCRdb keeps in-frame clones, though not all of them. The sample contains some 48,000 clones, 75% to 85% of which appear only once. Source material: memory CD4+ T cells from blood. These receptors all come from an adult in good health and CMV-seronegative.

This sequence joins TRBV5-1 and TRBJ1-2, with TRBD1 matching over 9 bases. V lost 0 bases to trimming and J lost 4 bases; unmatched junction nucleotides: 10. Germline CDR1 reads SGHRS; CDR2 reads YFSETQ. The CDR3 length is 17 residues. Here the CDR3 reads CASSLAGQGSRAYGYTF. DNA for the CDR3: TGCGCCAGCAGCTTGGCAGGACAGGGGTCTCGTGCCTATGGCTACACCTTC.

The V and J genes are TRBV28 and TRBJ1-1, with TRBD1 matching over 7 bases. The CDR3 has 16 residues. Germline assignment: CDR1 MDHEN and CDR2 SYDVKM. V lost 8 bases, J lost 0 bases, and 12 bases stayed unmatched. The CDR3 DNA sequence: TGTGCCAGCTGGAATCACAGGGGAATATTGAACACTGAAGCTTTCTTT. This translates into CASWNHRGILNTEAFF.

V is TRBV5-1 and J is TRBJ2-1, with 10 bases aligning to TRBD1. Germline V gene lookup returns CDR1 SGHRS and CDR2 YFSETQ. V was clipped by 2 bases and J by 5 bases; unmatched bases: 7. This CDR3 has 16 amino acids. CDR3 region: CASSFSGTGADNEQFF. CDR3 coding DNA: TGCGCCAGCAGCTTTTCCGGGACAGGGGCCGACAATGAGCAGTTCTTC.

The V gene is TRBV7-2, the J gene TRBJ2-5, with D possibly TRBD1 on 7 matching bases. There are 14 residues in the CDR3. V gave up 5 bases and J gave up 4 bases, with 14 bases separating them. From germline, CDR1 is SGHTA and CDR2 FQGNSA. CDR3 coding DNA: TGTGCCAGCAGCCCCAGGGGGGAGCGAGAGACCCAGTACTTC. It specifies CASSPRGERETQYF.

The chain carries TRBV7-6 and TRBJ2-5; no firm D call. The CDR3 loop spans 14 amino acids. CDR1 is SGHVS, CDR2 FNYEAQ, per germline. Trimming removed 2 bases at V and 5 bases at J, with 12 bases between. The CDR3 bases are TGTGCCAGCAGCTTACGTTGGAGCGTGGAGACCCAGTACTTC. The encoded protein is CASSLRWSVETQYF.

V is TRBV10-2 and J is TRBJ2-2; the D gene is possibly TRBD2 (7 bases). This CDR3 spans 15 amino acids. V was shortened by 3 bases and J by 3 bases, with 11 bases between the two germline ends. The germline CDR1 and CDR2 sequences are WSHSY and SAAADI. The CDR3 spells CASSETGGDTGELFF. CDR3 sequence (DNA): TGCGCCAGCAGTGAAACGGGGGGCGACACCGGGGAGCTGTTTTTT.

This clone appeared a few times. The V call is TRBV30, the J call TRBJ1-6, with 9 bases fitting TRBD1. The V gene end was trimmed by 1 base and the J gene end by 0 bases; junction bases not matched to a gene: 10. Germline CDR1 is GTSNPN and CDR2 is SVGIG (reference sequence). This CDR3 contains 19 residues. The CDR3: CAWSGGQGVGRSYNSPLHF. In DNA, the CDR3 is TGTGCCTGGAGTGGGGGACAGGGCGTGGGGCGCTCCTATAATTCACCCCTCCACTTT.

The V call is TRBV7-2, the J call TRBJ2-7, with 10 nucleotides matching TRBD1. Germline assignment: CDR1 SGHTA and CDR2 FQGNSA. J lost 4 bases, V lost 5 bases, and 8 bases had no gene match. The CDR3 loop spans 15 amino acids. DNA for the CDR3: TGTGCCAGCAGCGCGGCCGGGACAGGGGTTTACGAGCAGTACTTC. Its translation is CASSAAGTGVYEQYF.

About this clone itself: The sample has other DNA sequences that encode this CDR3 too. The rearrangement uses TRBV6-5 and TRBJ1-5; the D gene is possibly TRBD1 (6 bases). CDR3 size: 15 residues. V was pared by 4 bases and J by 2 bases, with 12 bases between. Germline V gene lookup returns CDR1 MNHEY and CDR2 SVGAGI. CDR3 sequence: CASSSMTGRNQPQHF. The DNA of the CDR3 is TGTGCCAGCAGTTCAATGACAGGCCGCAATCAGCCCCAGCATTTT.

V and J are TRBV19 and TRBJ1-6; no reliable D call. V gave up 6 bases and J gave up 7 bases, with 13 bases separating them. The CDR3 sequence is 14 residues long. Germline assignment: CDR1 LNHDA and CDR2 SQIVND (reference sequence). Here the CDR3 DNA reads TGTGCCAGTAGCCCTGGACGGATAAATTCACCCCTCCACTTT. This gives the protein CASSPGRINSPLHF.

The CDR3 nucleotides read TGTGCCACCAGCATGCACAGTGAAGCTTTCTTT. It is translated as CATSMHSEAFF. V and J are TRBV15 and TRBJ1-1, with D unclear. V dropped 4 bases and J dropped 7 bases, with 7 bases sitting between them. CDR1 is LNHNV, CDR2 YYDKDF, per germline (reference sequence). The CDR3 covers 11 residues.

The rearrangement uses TRBV6-1 and TRBJ2-1, with D perhaps TRBD1 (5 bases). Germline assignment: CDR1 MNHNS and CDR2 SASEGT. This CDR3 is 16 amino acids long. Trimming took off 4 bases at V and 0 bases at J, with 13 bases between the two ends. CDR3 loop: CASSVGLGVSYNEQFF. CDR3 DNA: TGTGCCAGCAGTGTTGGGTTAGGGGTCTCCTACAATGAGCAGTTCTTC.

The V call is TRBV7-2, the J call TRBJ1-2; TRBD1 aligns across 9 bases. This CDR3 is 18 amino acids long. V lost 0 bases, J lost 5 bases, and 13 bases stayed unmatched. CDR1 is SGHTA and CDR2 is FQGNSA in the germline V gene. The chain's CDR3 is CASSLANRLQGARYGYTF. The CDR3 nucleotides read TGTGCCAGCAGCTTAGCTAACCGCCTACAGGGGGCACGTTATGGCTACACCTTC.

The chain carries TRBV4-3 and TRBJ1-1, with no clear D. In germline, CDR1 is LGHNA, CDR2 YSLEER. V lost 0 bases, J lost 3 bases, and 5 bases lay in between. The CDR3 has 13 residues. The DNA of the CDR3 is TGCGCCAGCAGCCAAGAATCGTACACTGAAGCTTTCTTT. This translates into CASSQESYTEAFF.

The chain combines TRBV15 with TRBJ2-4; no firm D call. The CDR3 totals 16 residues. Trimming removed 2 bases at V and 3 bases at J, with 14 bases between. Germline loops: CDR1 LNHNV, CDR2 YYDKDF (reference sequence). Written as DNA, the CDR3 is TGTGCCACCAGCAGACCCGGAAGTTCGGGCAAAAACATTCAGTACTTC. Translating gives CATSRPGSSGKNIQYF.

Comments on this clone: The same CDR3 arises from other DNA sequences in this sample as well. J is TRBJ1-5 and V is TRBV4-3; D is ambiguous. CDR1 and CDR2 from the germline V gene are LGHNA and YSLEER. Between the trimmed V and J ends, which lost 3 bases and 6 bases, there was a span of 9 bases. The CDR3 is 13 amino acids. CDR3 amino acids: CASSQDLLQPQHF. The CDR3 coding sequence is TGCGCCAGCAGCCAGGATCTACTTCAGCCCCAGCATTTT.

The gene calls are TRBV7-2 and TRBJ1-5; perhaps TRBD1 as D (5 bases). From germline, CDR1 is SGHTA and CDR2 FQGNSA. The CDR3 runs to 15 residues. Trimming pared 6 bases from V and 0 bases from J, leaving 12 bases between. CDR3 residues: CASRRGGYSNQPQHF. In nucleotides, the CDR3 is TGTGCCAGCAGGCGGGGGGGATATAGCAATCAGCCCCAGCATTTT. The full variable domain, rest sourced from reference TRBV7-2 and TRBJ1-5, is GAGVSQSPSNKVTEKGKDVELRCDPISGHTALYWYRQSLGQGLEFLIYFQGNSAPDKSGLPSDRFSAERTGGSVSTLTIQRTQQEDSAVYLCASRRGGYSNQPQHFGDGTRLSIL.

Comment on this clone: At one boundary the junction diverges from the germline segment, which might be a read error. This chain uses TRBV6-5 with TRBJ1-1; 7 bases match TRBD1. Germline V gene lookup returns CDR1 MNHEY and CDR2 SVGAGI. The CDR3 runs to 15 residues. In DNA, the CDR3 is TGTGCCAGCAGTTGGGGGGACAGAATGAACACTGGAGCTTTCTTT. Translation: CASSWGDRMNTGAFF.

The chain links TRBV6-5 to TRBJ2-2, with D possibly being TRBD2 (6 bases). This CDR3 region has 14 residues. Germline V gene data show CDR1 as MNHEY and CDR2 as SVGAGI. V was clipped by 4 bases and J by 2 bases, with 8 bases between them. The CDR3 bases are TGTGCCAGCAGTTCAGGGACTAACACCGGGGAGCTGTTTTTT. Protein sequence: CASSSGTNTGELFF.

The chain combines TRBV14 with TRBJ2-7; 9 positions agree with TRBD1. CDR3 size: 15 residues. Trimming took 4 bases from V and 4 from J; bases not matched to a gene: 8. CDR1 is SGHDN and CDR2 is FVKESK in the germline V gene. DNA for the CDR3: TGTGCCAGCAGCCGGCCCGGGACAGGGTGGTACGAGCAGTACTTC. Amino acid sequence: CASSRPGTGWYEQYF.

V gene TRBV28 combines with J gene TRBJ2-7; 9 nucleotides align to TRBD1. This CDR3 is 14 amino acids long. From germline, CDR1 is MDHEN and CDR2 SYDVKM. The V segment lost 1 base and the J segment 5 bases; nucleotides outside the gene matches: 3. This chain's CDR3 is CASSLSDRGDEQYF. In nucleotides, the CDR3 is TGTGCCAGCAGTTTATCGGACAGGGGAGACGAGCAGTACTTC.

V usage is TRBV4-2 and J usage is TRBJ1-1, with 10 bases that match TRBD1. This CDR3 has 17 residues. Losses at the gene ends were 2 bases for V and 3 bases for J; bases not matched to a gene: 9. Germline assignment: CDR1 LGHNA and CDR2 YNFKEQ. The CDR3 spells CASSQLVGQGGDTEAFF. DNA for the CDR3: TGTGCCAGCAGCCAACTGGTTGGACAGGGGGGGGACACTGAAGCTTTCTTT.

The chain is built from TRBV14 and TRBJ2-3; no definite D call. Germline values: CDR1 SGHDN, CDR2 FVKESK. The V and J ends lost 2 bases and 5 bases respectively, with 8 bases between them. The CDR3 length is 13 residues. CDR3 protein: CASSQIRGDTQYF. CDR3 DNA: TGTGCCAGCAGCCAAATCAGAGGAGATACGCAGTATTTT.

The chain employs TRBV7-2 and TRBJ1-2; a weak D match, TRBD1 (5 bases). V was trimmed by 1 base and J by 4 bases, leaving 13 bases between them. This CDR3 region has 15 residues. Germline V lookup: CDR1 SGHTA, CDR2 FQGNSA. The CDR3 spells CASSLEGGTGYGYTF. The CDR3 bases are TGTGCCAGCAGCTTAGAAGGAGGGACCGGCTATGGCTACACCTTC.

The CDR3 bases are TGCGCCAGCAGCCAAGGCCCCCCTCGGACAAAGTGGCGGCCCCAGCATTTT. This translates into CASSQGPPRTKWRPQHF. The chain joins TRBV4-1 to TRBJ1-5; D may be TRBD1 (5 bases). Trimming took 1 base from V and 9 from J, leaving 22 bases between them. The CDR3 has 17 residues. Germline V gene data show CDR1 as MGHRA and CDR2 as YSYEKL.

The V call is TRBV7-2, the J call TRBJ1-6; tentatively, D is TRBD1 (5 bases). Trimming shortened V by 1 base and J by 16 bases, and 14 bases separated the two germline ends. CDR3 length: 13 amino acids. CDR1 SGHTA and CDR2 FQGNSA come from the germline V gene. Written as DNA, the CDR3 is TGTGCCAGCAGCTTAGAGGCGGGACCACGACTCCACTTT. Translated, it gives CASSLEAGPRLHF.

V usage is TRBV5-6 and J usage is TRBJ1-5; 11 positions match TRBD1. CDR1 is SGHDT and CDR2 is YYEEEE in the germline V gene. Trimming at V came to 4 bases and at J to 2 bases, leaving 8 bases not matched to a gene. The CDR3 length is 17 residues. The CDR3 DNA is TGTGCCAGCAGCCGGGACAGGGGGAGTGCGGGCAATCAGCCCCAGCATTTT. It translates to CASSRDRGSAGNQPQHF.